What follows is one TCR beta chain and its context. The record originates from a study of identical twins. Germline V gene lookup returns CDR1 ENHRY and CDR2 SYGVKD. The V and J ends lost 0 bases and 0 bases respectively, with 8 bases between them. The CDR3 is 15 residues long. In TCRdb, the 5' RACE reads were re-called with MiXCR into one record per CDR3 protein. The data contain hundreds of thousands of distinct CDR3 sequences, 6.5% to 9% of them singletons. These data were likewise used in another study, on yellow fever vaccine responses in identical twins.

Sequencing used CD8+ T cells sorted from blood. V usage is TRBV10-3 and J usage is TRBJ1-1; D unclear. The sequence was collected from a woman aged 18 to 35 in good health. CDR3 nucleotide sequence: TGTGCCATCAGTGAGTCTGAGGTTTTGAACACTGAAGCTTTCTTT. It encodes CAISESEVLNTEAFF.